Presented here are 27 T cell receptor beta chains from one specimen sequenced in a study of T cell responses to AZD1222 COVID-19 vaccine. Clones were read by immunoSEQ multiplex PCR, and TCRdb kept only the in-frame ones, dropping some. Of tens of thousands of clones in the sample, around nine tenths are singletons; the top ten hold about 7.1%. The source was peripheral blood, collected 28 days after the second AZD1222 dose. Source of these receptors: an adult who received the AZD1222 COVID-19 vaccine.

The chain couples TRBV19 to TRBJ1-5; D gene ambiguous. Germline V gene data show CDR1 as LNHDA and CDR2 as SQIVND (reference sequence). CDR3 length: 14 amino acids. The V and J ends lost 2 bases and 4 bases respectively, with 9 bases between them. The CDR3 protein is CASSISTGNQPQHF. In DNA form, the CDR3 reads TGTGCCAGTAGTATAAGTACGGGGAATCAGCCCCAGCATTTT.

The chain recombines TRBV25-1 with TRBJ1-5; D gene ambiguous. CDR1 is MGHDK, CDR2 SYGVNS, per germline. CDR3 size: 15 residues. The V and J ends lost 2 bases and 4 bases respectively, with 12 bases between them. The CDR3 region is CASSEAGPLNQPQHF. The CDR3 DNA reads TGTGCCAGCAGTGAAGCAGGTCCCTTGAATCAGCCCCAGCATTTT.

This chain joins TRBV10-3 and TRBJ1-2; weak D call: TRBD1 (6 bases). The V end was cut by 10 bases, the J end by 1 base, with 10 bases between. This CDR3 is 12 amino acids long. In germline, CDR1 is ENHRY, CDR2 SYGVKD. The CDR3 reads CATRQDNYGYTF. For the CDR3, the DNA is TGTGCCACCCGACAGGATAACTATGGCTACACCTTC.

The chain couples TRBV29-1 to TRBJ1-3; D is unresolved. Trimming removed 6 bases at V and 2 bases at J, with 14 bases between. This CDR3 is built from 14 residues. Germline V gene lookup returns CDR1 SQVTM and CDR2 ANQGSEA. Written as DNA, the CDR3 is TGCAGCGTACAAGAGAGCAACGCTGGAAACACCATATATTTT. It is translated as CSVQESNAGNTIYF.

The chain has TRBV3-1 (or the pseudogene TRBV3-2) and TRBJ2-7; no firm D call. This CDR3 spans 14 amino acids. The V end lost 1 base, the J end lost 2 bases, and 9 bases lay between the germline ends. Per the germline V gene, CDR1 is LGHDT and CDR2 is YNNKEL (reference sequence). The CDR3 loop reads CASSQAAGTYEQYF. CDR3 bases: TGTGCCAGCAGCCAAGCGGCAGGTACCTACGAGCAGTACTTC.

J is TRBJ2-5 and V is TRBV6-2 or TRBV6-3; 9 bases match TRBD2. The CDR3 runs to 16 residues. CDR1 and CDR2 (germline): MNHEY, SVGEGT. V shed 5 bases, J shed 4 bases, and the junction held 11 bases outside the gene matches. The CDR3 sequence is CASSDPAGGIAETQYF. The CDR3 DNA reads TGTGCCAGCAGTGACCCAGCGGGAGGAATAGCAGAGACCCAGTACTTC.

V and J are TRBV4-1 and TRBJ2-1; D call uncertain. Looked up from germline, CDR1 is MGHRA and CDR2 is YSYEKL. This CDR3 has 16 amino acids. Trimming removed 5 bases at V and 4 bases at J, with 18 bases between. This CDR3 reads CASSSFLWVRYNEQFF. CDR3 nucleotides: TGCGCCAGCAGCTCATTCTTATGGGTTAGGTACAATGAGCAGTTCTTC.

V is TRBV29-1 and J is TRBJ1-4; perhaps TRBD1 as D (5 bases). V lost 4 bases to trimming and J lost 0 bases, with 9 bases between them. Germline-derived CDR1 and CDR2 are SQVTM and ANQGSEA. The CDR3 has 14 amino acids. Here the CDR3 reads CSVALTATNEKLFF. CDR3 bases: TGCAGCGTTGCCCTGACAGCAACTAATGAAAAACTGTTTTTT.

V and J are TRBV28 and TRBJ1-1, with D perhaps matching TRBD1 (5 bases). The CDR3 runs 12 residues. Per germline, CDR1 MDHEN and CDR2 SYDVKM. Trimming removed 2 bases at V and 7 bases at J, with 8 bases between. CDR3 in DNA: TGTGCCAGCAGTTTAGAGCAGGGTGAAGCTTTCTTT. This translates into CASSLEQGEAFF.

The chain is built from TRBV10-2 and TRBJ2-3; 11 bases agree with TRBD2. CDR3 length equals 17 residues. CDR1 WSHSY and CDR2 SAAADI come from the germline V gene. The V and J ends lost 2 bases and 2 bases, in that order; junction bases with no gene match: 6. The CDR3 is CASSEIAGGSLTDTQYF. The CDR3 DNA is TGCGCCAGCAGTGAGATAGCGGGAGGGTCTCTCACAGATACGCAGTATTTT.

The V call is TRBV12-2, the J call TRBJ2-7; the table's D call, TRBD2, has no DNA check behind it. TRBV12-2 is shown as a pseudogene. This CDR3 is 18 amino acids long. DNA of the CDR3: TGTGCAAGTCGCTTAGCGAGTCTACTATCGACTGGAGCCTACGAGCAGTACTTC. Translating it yields CASRLASLLSTGAYEQYF.

This chain links TRBV21-1 with TRBJ1-1. TRBV21-1 is a pseudogene locus. The length of the CDR3 is 17 residues. For the CDR3, the DNA is TGTGCCAGCAGCAAAGGGGCGGGCAGGACCAGGAACACTGAAGCTTTCTTT. It translates to CASSKGAGRTRNTEAFF.

The CDR3: CASKAGARTDTQYF. The CDR3 nucleotides read TGTGCCAGCAAGGCGGGAGCAAGGACAGATACGCAGTATTTT. The V call is TRBV9, the J call TRBJ2-3; 7 bases are shared with TRBD2. From germline, CDR1 is SGDLS and CDR2 YYNGEE. The ends lost 6 bases at V and 3 bases at J; junction bases unmatched: 7. The CDR3 is made up of 14 amino acids.

This chain joins TRBV19 and TRBJ2-7; the match to TRBD2 covers 12 bases. The CDR3 loop spans 16 amino acids. Trimming removed 3 bases from V and 2 bases from J; junction bases left unmatched: 5. CDR1 LNHDA and CDR2 SQIVND come from the germline V gene (reference sequence). The CDR3 reads CASSISTSGGTYEQYF. CDR3 in DNA: TGTGCCAGTAGTATCTCGACTAGCGGGGGAACCTACGAGCAGTACTTC.

This clone appeared a single time. The rearrangement joins TRBV21-1 to TRBJ1-1; TRBD1, the table's D call, was not compared with the DNA. TRBV21-1 is an annotated pseudogene. The CDR3 consists of 12 residues. The CDR3 sequence is CASSPGRPQAFF. The CDR3 DNA follows: TGTGCCAGCAGCCCAGGGCGGCCCCAAGCTTTCTTT.

The genes are TRBV7-8 and TRBJ1-2; 7 bases match TRBD1. In germline, CDR1 is SGHVS, CDR2 FQNEAQ. The CDR3 sequence is 14 residues long. V lost 0 bases to trimming and J lost 8 bases; unmatched junction nucleotides: 6. The CDR3 spells CASSLAETGIGYTF. As DNA, the CDR3 is TGTGCCAGCAGCTTAGCGGAGACAGGGATCGGCTACACCTTC.

This chain links TRBV28 with TRBJ1-5; D might be TRBD1 (6 bases). Trimming took off 2 bases at V and 6 bases at J, with 8 bases between the two ends. Germline loops: CDR1 MDHEN, CDR2 SYDVKM. This CDR3 region has 13 residues. The CDR3 spells CASSLPGVQPQHF. The CDR3 coding sequence is TGTGCCAGCAGTTTACCAGGGGTTCAGCCCCAGCATTTT.

The chain carries TRBV18 and TRBJ1-2; 7 bases are shared with TRBD1. CDR1 KGHSH and CDR2 LQKENI come from the germline V gene. The V gene end was trimmed by 1 base and the J gene end by 5 bases; junction bases not matched to a gene: 13. CDR3 length: 17 amino acids. The CDR3 loop reads CASSPRAVEGAGYGYTF. For the CDR3, the DNA is TGTGCCAGCTCACCACGGGCGGTCGAGGGGGCCGGGTATGGCTACACCTTC.

This chain uses TRBV5-4 with TRBJ2-7; 7 positions agree with TRBD2. V lost 0 bases and J lost 5; bases outside the gene matches: 5. Germline assignment: CDR1 SGHNT and CDR2 YYREEE (reference sequence). The CDR3 sequence is 14 residues long. CDR3 in amino acids: CASSLVGGRNEQYF. The CDR3 bases are TGTGCCAGCAGCTTGGTAGGCGGGAGAAACGAGCAGTACTTC.

V is TRBV9 and J is TRBJ2-6, with 8 nucleotides matching TRBD1. This CDR3 spans 19 amino acids. Germline assignment: CDR1 SGDLS and CDR2 YYNGEE. V lost 4 bases, J lost 2 bases, and 14 bases stayed unmatched. In nucleotides, the CDR3 is TGTGCCAGCAGCCTACGAACCCCGGACAGGGTTACTGGGGCCAACGTCCTGACTTTC. It is translated as CASSLRTPDRVTGANVLTF.

The chain couples TRBV4-2 to TRBJ1-5; D not certain. V was pared by 1 base and J by 1 base, with 8 bases between. This CDR3 spans 15 amino acids. Per germline, CDR1 LGHNA and CDR2 YNFKEQ. CDR3 nucleotide sequence: TGTGCCAGCAGCCAAGTAACGGGGAGCAATCAGCCCCAGCATTTT. The encoded protein is CASSQVTGSNQPQHF.

This rearrangement joins TRBV21-1 to TRBJ1-1; the D call of TRBD1 is as the table states it, not checked on the DNA. TRBV21-1 is a pseudogene segment. The CDR3 covers 16 residues. This CDR3 is CASSKGGQGENTEAFF. The DNA of the CDR3 is TGTGCCAGCAGCAAAGGAGGACAGGGCGAGAACACTGAAGCTTTCTTT.

This chain joins TRBV18 and TRBJ2-2; 7 bases fit TRBD1. The germline V gene encodes CDR1 KGHSH and CDR2 LQKENI. There are 15 residues in the CDR3. Trimming removed 5 bases from V and 1 base from J; junction bases left unmatched: 4. In DNA form, the CDR3 reads TGTGCCAGCTCAACCAGACAGGGGAACACCGGGGAGCTGTTTTTT. Encoded protein: CASSTRQGNTGELFF.

The chain joins TRBV27 to TRBJ1-5; maybe TRBD1 (6 bases). Germline CDR1 reads MNHEY; CDR2 reads SMNVEV (reference sequence). The CDR3 runs 15 residues. The V gene lost 2 bases and the J gene lost 3 bases, with 11 bases spanning the gap. The CDR3 loop is CASSLGGAFNQPQHF. CDR3 bases: TGTGCCAGCAGTTTAGGGGGCGCTTTCAATCAGCCCCAGCATTTT.

This clone appeared a single time. The rearrangement links TRBV6-5 to TRBJ1-5, with no clear D. Germline CDR1 MNHEY, CDR2 SVGAGI. The CDR3 has 12 residues. Deletions cut 6 bases from V and 4 bases from J, with 7 bases between. Here the CDR3 reads CASRRLNQPQHF. The CDR3 DNA reads as TGTGCCAGCAGGCGCCTTAATCAGCCCCAGCATTTT.

The chain carries TRBV10-1 and TRBJ2-2, with D unclear. This CDR3 comprises 14 residues. V lost 0 bases, J lost 9 bases, and 11 bases lay in between. Germline CDR1 reads WNHNN; CDR2 reads SYGVQD (reference sequence). The CDR3 DNA sequence: TGCGCCAGCAGTGAGTCCCGGGTGCCCCGGGAGCTGTTTTTT. It encodes CASSESRVPRELFF.

Here the CDR3 DNA reads TGTGCCAGCAGTGAATACAGGGGAGGCGGCTACACCTTC. As protein: CASSEYRGGGYTF. The V and J genes are TRBV2 and TRBJ1-2, with 7 nucleotides matching TRBD1. The CDR3 loop spans 13 amino acids. After removal of 2 bases from V and 8 bases from J, the junction contained 5 bases not matched to a gene. Germline V gene data show CDR1 as SNHLY and CDR2 as FYNNEI.